Sequencing of this TCR beta chain was carried out in a study of blood T cell repertoires in COVID-19. This clone turned up a few times. Authors' methods: Reference gene primer amplification gave nucleated cell count estimates. Clones were read by immunoSEQ multiplex PCR, and TCRdb kept only the in-frame ones, dropping some. V and J calls and clone size follow that table, whereas D and trimming were derived from the DNA. This sample carries more than 100,000 clones, 80% to 90% of them seen once, and the ten largest clones take around 3.6%. The CDR3 runs to 14 residues. Trimming removed 1 base at V and 6 bases at J, with 10 bases between. In germline, CDR1 is MNHNS, CDR2 SASEGT.

This sequence joins TRBV6-1 and TRBJ1-5; D not resolved. Material: peripheral blood. This TCR derives from a woman between 55 and 75 years old with acute or convalescent COVID-19. CDR3 amino acids: CASSEGGSAQPQHF. The CDR3 DNA is TGTGCCAGCAGTGAAGGTGGCAGTGCTCAGCCCCAGCATTTT.